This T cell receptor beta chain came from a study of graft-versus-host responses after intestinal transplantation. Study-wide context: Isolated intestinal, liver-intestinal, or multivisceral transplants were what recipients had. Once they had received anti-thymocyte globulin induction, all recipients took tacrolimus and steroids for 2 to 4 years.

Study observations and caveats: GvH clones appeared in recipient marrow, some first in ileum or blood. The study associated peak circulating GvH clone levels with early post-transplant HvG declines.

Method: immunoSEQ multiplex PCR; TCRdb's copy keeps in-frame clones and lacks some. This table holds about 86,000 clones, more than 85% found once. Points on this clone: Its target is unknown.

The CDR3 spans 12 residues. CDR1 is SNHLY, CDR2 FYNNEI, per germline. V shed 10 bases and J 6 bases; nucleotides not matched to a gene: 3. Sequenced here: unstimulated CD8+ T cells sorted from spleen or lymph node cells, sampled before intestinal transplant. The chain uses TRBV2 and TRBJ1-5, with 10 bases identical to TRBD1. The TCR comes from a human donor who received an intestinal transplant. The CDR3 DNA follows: TGTGCCACCCGGGACAGGGGTCAGCCCCAGCATTTT. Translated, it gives CATRDRGQPQHF.